This note documents a single TCR beta chain sequence. The ends were cut back, 3 bases at V and 3 bases at J, with 8 bases in the middle. Germline-derived CDR1 and CDR2 are KGHSH and LQKENI. The CDR3 loop spans 13 amino acids. Sequencing used immunoSEQ multiplex PCR; TCRdb keeps in-frame clones, though not all of them. The sample shows more than 80,000 clones, roughly 84% of them seen only once. This specimen comes from a study of OX40 agonist ivuxolimab in advanced cancers. The chain is built from TRBV18 and TRBJ1-1; the D is unclear. This sequence originates from an adult with an advanced solid tumor such as melanoma, head and neck, liver or kidney cancer. Sequencing used CD4+ or CD8+ T cells sorted from blood, obtained in a trial of the OX40 agonist ivuxolimab. The CDR3 coding sequence is TGTGCCAGCTCACCTGAGGGAGACACTGAAGCTTTCTTT. Protein: CASSPEGDTEAFF.